These T cell receptor beta chains were read from a single sample in a study of CD4 and CD8 cells across lung adenocarcinoma regions. One entry per CDR3 protein, called by TCRdb with MiXCR from the PCR reads. The sample lists approximately 10,000 distinct CDR3 sequences; approximately 50% were seen once. Sequenced: CD8+ T cells from the margin of a lung tumor. These receptors were obtained from a male donor with lung adenocarcinoma. The CD4 and CD8 labels of this study may be unreliable. CDR3s include the opening cysteine and the closing phenylalanine or tryptophan. A D gene is named only where the DNA matches it firmly. A row's size may be missing; if present it is once, few, many or a size class.

abundance,d_gene,j_gene,v_gene,CDR3aa,CDR3nt
NA,TRBD2,TRBJ2-3,TRBV27,CASSLGAGVKNTQYF,TGTGCCAGCAGTTTGGGAGCGGGGGTCAAAAATACGCAGTATTTT
NA,TRBD1,TRBJ2-3,TRBV24-1,CATHLWTGVSTDTQYF,TGTGCCACCCATCTTTGGACAGGGGTTAGCACAGATACGCAGTATTTT
few,NA,TRBJ2-1,TRBV10-2,CASSHTSEQFF,TGCGCCAGCAGCCACACCAGCGAGCAGTTCTTC
NA,NA,TRBJ2-1,TRBV11-2,CASSLEFQGSYNEQFF,TGTGCCAGCAGCTTAGAATTTCAGGGCTCCTACAATGAGCAGTTCTTC
NA,NA,TRBJ2-2,TRBV12-3/TRBV12-4,CASSLWTAGTNTGELFF,TGTGCCAGCAGTTTATGGACAGCCGGGACGAACACCGGGGAGCTGTTTTTT
NA,NA,TRBJ2-3,TRBV11-2,CASSAGTGRADSETQYF,TGTGCCAGCAGCGCGGGGACCGGGCGCGCGGATTCAGAGACGCAGTACTTT
many,NA,TRBJ2-3,TRBV27,CASSLGGFTDTQYF,TGTGCCAGCAGTTTGGGCGGGTTCACAGATACGCAGTATTTT
NA,NA,TRBJ2-5,TRBV7-6,CASSLGVEETQYF,TGTGCCAGCAGCTTAGGGGTGGAAGAGACCCAGTACTTC
NA,TRBD2,TRBJ2-7,TRBV20-1,CSAREGLAGVASYEQYF,TGCAGTGCTAGAGAGGGACTAGCGGGAGTAGCGAGCTACGAGCAGTACTTC
NA,TRBD2,TRBJ2-7,TRBV12-3/TRBV12-4,CASSLGGLGVTSYEQYF,TGTGCCAGCAGTTTGGGGGGGTTAGGGGTAACCTCCTACGAGCAGTACTTC
few,NA,TRBJ2-1,TRBV11-3,CASSLTGLSEQFF,TGTGCCAGCAGCTTGACCGGACTATCCGAGCAGTTCTTC
medium-sized,NA,TRBJ2-5,TRBV6-5,CASSNPGRETQYF,TGTGCCAGCAGTAACCCGGGGAGAGAGACCCAGTACTTC
few,NA,TRBJ2-4,TRBV6-1,CASMLDAELAKNIQYF,TGTGCCAGCATGCTAGACGCAGAGCTAGCCAAAAACATTCAGTACTTC
NA,TRBD2,TRBJ2-3,TRBV3-1,CASGSGGPAGTQYF,TGTGCCAGCGGTAGCGGGGGACCTGCGGGTACGCAGTATTTT
few,TRBD1,TRBJ2-1,TRBV28,CASSLTGTGVYF,TGTGCCAGCAGTCTAACCGGGACAGGGGTGTACTTC
NA,NA,TRBJ2-5,TRBV27,CASSSRGSGSYELYF,TGTGCCAGCAGTTCAAGGGGCTCTGGGTCCTACGAGCTGTACTTC
once,NA,TRBJ1-2,TRBV9,CASSVPGRDGYTF,TGTGCCAGCAGCGTGCCCGGCAGGGATGGCTACACCTTC
NA,NA,TRBJ2-7,TRBV5-4,CASSLDGYEQYF,TGTGCCAGCAGCTTGGACGGCTACGAGCAGTACTTC
NA,NA,TRBJ2-3,TRBV6-1,CGSRGMGAKNTQYF,TGTGGCAGCAGGGGTATGGGAGCGAAAAACACGCAGTATTTC
NA,NA,TRBJ2-5,TRBV4-1,CASSQRTEETQYF,TGCGCCAGCAGCCAAAGGACCGAAGAGACCCAGTACTTC
NA,NA,TRBJ2-3,TRBV11-2,CARNPGSTGAQFF,TGTGCCCGCAACCCTGGGAGCACAGGTGCGCAGTTTTTT
NA,TRBD2,TRBJ2-3,TRBV24-1,CATSDGSGISTDTQYF,TGTGCCACCAGTGATGGGAGCGGGATTAGCACAGATACGCAGTATTTT
NA,TRBD2,TRBJ2-1,TRBV11-1,CASREGTNRSDEQFF,TGTGCCAGCAGGGAGGGGACTAACCGTTCAGATGAGCAGTTTTTT
NA,NA,TRBJ2-7,TRBV11-2,CASSLNFNEQYF,TGTGCCAGCAGCTTAAATTTTAACGAGCAGTACTTC
NA,NA,TRBJ2-5,TRBV6-1,CASRLPWAEDQYF,TGTGCGAGCAGACTACCGTGGGCAGAGGACCAGTACTTC
NA,TRBD2,TRBJ2-3,TRBV24-1,CATSDGLAGGTDTQYF,TGTGCCACCAGTGATGGTCTAGCGGGTGGAACAGATACGCAGTATTTT
NA,NA,TRBJ2-2,TRBV6-1,CASTRVTEELYF,TGTGCCAGCACAAGGGTGACCGAGGAGCTGTATTTT
NA,TRBD2,TRBJ2-3,TRBV10-1,CASSVRSGGAKDMQYF,TGCGCCAGCAGTGTTAGATCGGGAGGCGCGAAAGACATGCAGTATTTC
NA,NA,TRBJ2-7,TRBV27,CASSLLGGGGGNEQYF,TGTGCCAGCAGTTTATTGGGGGGGGGGGGCGGGAATGAGCAGTACTTC
few,NA,TRBJ1-3,TRBV6-1,CASRPDRSSGNTIYF,TGTGCCAGCAGACCCGACCGTTCCTCTGGAAACACCATATATTTT